A single sample gave rise to the 18 T cell receptor beta chains below, sequenced in a study of CD8+ T cells in alopecia areata. Sequencing relied on a cDNA template that was reverse transcribed from extracted RNA. TCRdb's copy holds only in-frame clones and misses some; the assay was immunoSEQ multiplex PCR. The sample yields about 150,000 clones, about 53% seen once. Sample: CD8+ T cells sorted from blood, taken at week 0. These receptors were collected from a human donor with alopecia areata.

This clone was observed once. The chain links TRBV7-2 to TRBJ1-2, with a weak D call TRBD1 (6 bases). This CDR3 region has 16 residues. Trimming cost V 2 bases and J 4 bases, with 17 bases left between them. Germline V lookup: CDR1 SGHTA, CDR2 FQGNSA. The CDR3 spells CASSLLPGAQVYGYTF. CDR3 coding DNA: TGTGCCAGCAGCTTATTGCCGGGGGCGCAGGTCTATGGCTACACCTTC.

The chain is built from TRBV5-4 and TRBJ2-3; D gene ambiguous. The CDR3 length is 15 residues. Trimming took off 0 bases at V and 1 base at J, with 9 bases between the two ends. The germline V gene encodes CDR1 SGHNT and CDR2 YYREEE (reference sequence). The CDR3 bases are TGTGCCAGCAGCTTGGCTCACTCCGGCACAGATACGCAGTATTTT. Translated: CASSLAHSGTDTQYF.

V and J are TRBV30 and TRBJ2-2; weak D call: TRBD2 (5 bases). The germline V and J ends were trimmed by 0 bases and 6 bases, with 8 bases remaining between them. Germline-derived CDR1 and CDR2 are GTSNPN and SVGIG (reference sequence). This CDR3 contains 13 residues. The CDR3 protein is CAWSVVEAGELFF. The CDR3 DNA reads TGTGCCTGGAGTGTAGTGGAGGCCGGGGAGCTGTTTTTT.

The rearrangement joins TRBV4-3 to TRBJ2-7; perhaps TRBD1 as D (5 bases). The germline CDR1 and CDR2 sequences are LGHNA and YSLEER. Deletions cut 0 bases from V and 7 bases from J, with 10 bases between. The CDR3 is 13 amino acids. CDR3 amino acids: CASSQDVGDEQYF. CDR3 bases: TGCGCCAGCAGCCAAGATGTAGGGGATGAGCAGTACTTC.

This chain joins TRBV4-3 and TRBJ2-7, with D possibly matching TRBD1 (6 bases). The CDR3 covers 14 residues. V dropped 1 base and J dropped 3 bases, with 10 bases sitting between them. Germline CDR1 LGHNA, CDR2 YSLEER. CDR3 loop: CASSQAQGNYEQYF. The CDR3 coding sequence is TGCGCCAGCAGCCAAGCTCAGGGGAACTACGAGCAGTACTTC.

V and J are TRBV14 and TRBJ1-1; maybe TRBD1 (5 bases). The CDR3 is 13 residues long. Trimming took 2 bases from V and 5 from J, leaving 9 bases between them. The V gene's germline CDR1 is SGHDN and CDR2 FVKESK. CDR3 in DNA: TGTGCCAGCAGCCAATGGGGGAAGACTGAAGCTTTCTTT. Translating gives CASSQWGKTEAFF.

This clone showed up just a few times. J is TRBJ1-2 and V is TRBV12-5; no firm D call. Germline CDR1 and CDR2: LGHNT and FRNRAP. V lost 4 bases to trimming and J lost 6 bases, with 9 bases between them. This CDR3 spans 12 amino acids. The CDR3 here is CASGWAYDGYTF. DNA for the CDR3: TGTGCTAGTGGTTGGGCATACGATGGCTACACCTTC.

This sequence joins TRBV2 and TRBJ2-1, with 7 positions matching TRBD1. The V gene end was trimmed by 2 bases and the J gene end by 5 bases; junction bases not matched to a gene: 6. Germline loops: CDR1 SNHLY, CDR2 FYNNEI. The CDR3 is 15 amino acids. The CDR3 spells CASSEPQTGNNEQFF. The DNA of the CDR3 is TGTGCCAGCAGTGAACCTCAGACAGGGAACAATGAGCAGTTCTTC.

The J gene is TRBJ1-1, the V gene TRBV11-2; a weak D match, TRBD1 (5 bases). CDR3 length equals 14 residues. The ends were cut back, 5 bases at V and 6 bases at J, with 16 bases in the middle. CDR1 is SGHAT and CDR2 is FQNNGV in the germline V gene. CDR3 nucleotides: TGTGCCAGCAGCCCCCGGGCGGGAGGGGCTGAAGCTTTCTTT. Translating it yields CASSPRAGGAEAFF.

The chain carries TRBV9 and TRBJ2-7, with D maybe TRBD2 (5 bases). Germline V gives CDR1 SGDLS, CDR2 YYNGEE. The CDR3 loop spans 13 amino acids. Trimming pared 0 bases from V and 5 bases from J, leaving 9 bases between. The CDR3 nucleotides read TGTGCCAGCAGCGTAGGAGTCGGGGACGAGCAGTACTTC. It encodes CASSVGVGDEQYF.

The V and J genes are TRBV30 and TRBJ2-1; the match to TRBD2 covers 13 bases. The CDR3 covers 16 residues. Germline CDR1 is GTSNPN and CDR2 is SVGIG (reference sequence). V was clipped by 1 base and J by 9 bases; unmatched bases: 9. Written as DNA, the CDR3 is TGTGCCTGGAGTGGGGCGGGACTAGCGGGGCTTGGTGAGCAGTTCTTC. Its protein product is CAWSGAGLAGLGEQFF.

This clone has just a few counts. The J gene is TRBJ2-3, the V gene TRBV25-1; no clear D. Trimming took off 5 bases at V and 0 bases at J, with 12 bases between the two ends. The CDR3 sequence is 15 residues long. Germline V gene data show CDR1 as MGHDK and CDR2 as SYGVNS. CDR3 amino acids: CASSSVRSSTDTQYF. CDR3 coding DNA: TGTGCCAGCAGTAGCGTCCGAAGTAGCACAGATACGCAGTATTTT.

The chain joins TRBV27 to TRBJ2-1; D may be TRBD1 or TRBD2 (5 bases each). The germline V gene encodes CDR1 MNHEY and CDR2 SMNVEV (reference sequence). This CDR3 region has 13 residues. Trimming took 3 bases from V and 6 from J, leaving 9 bases between them. CDR3 loop: CASSFGTPNEQFF. The CDR3 DNA is TGTGCCAGCAGTTTTGGGACCCCCAATGAGCAGTTCTTC.

This chain links TRBV2 with TRBJ2-1; the match to TRBD2 covers 10 bases. The junction had 8 bases not matched to a gene; V was cut back by 8 bases and J by 4 bases. Germline V gene sequence: CDR1 SNHLY, CDR2 FYNNEI. The CDR3 is 15 amino acids. DNA for the CDR3: TGTGCCAGCTCCGAGGGACTAGCGAGTTACAATGAGCAGTTCTTC. Its protein is CASSEGLASYNEQFF.

The V and J genes are TRBV9 and TRBJ2-5, with 8 bases matching TRBD2. This CDR3 is 15 amino acids long. The germline CDR1 and CDR2 sequences are SGDLS and YYNGEE. V trimming: 0 bases; J trimming: 5 bases; junction bases outside the gene matches: 6. This chain's CDR3 is CASSVVGGAYETQYF. The CDR3 DNA follows: TGTGCCAGCAGCGTAGTCGGGGGGGCCTATGAGACCCAGTACTTC.

This clone was counted a few times. The J gene is TRBJ2-2, the V gene TRBV4-1; weak D call: TRBD1 (5 bases). The CDR3 is 17 amino acids. The V end lost 1 base, the J end lost 5 bases, and 17 bases lay between the germline ends. Germline-derived CDR1 and CDR2 are MGHRA and YSYEKL. In DNA, the CDR3 is TGCGCCAGCAGCCAAGCTTCCAGGGTTACCCCTACCGGGGAGCTGTTTTTT. Encoded protein: CASSQASRVTPTGELFF.

This chain links TRBV20-1 with TRBJ1-1; D perhaps matches TRBD1 (5 bases). Per germline, CDR1 DFQATT and CDR2 SNEGSKA (reference sequence). Trimming left V 6 bases short and J 7 bases short, with 12 bases between. The CDR3 sequence is 11 residues long. CDR3 bases: TGCAGTGCCTACTCAGGGAGTGAAGCTTTCTTT. Protein sequence: CSAYSGSEAFF.

This chain connects TRBV9 to TRBJ2-5; D tentatively fits TRBD1 or TRBD2 (5 bases each). Germline CDR1 reads SGDLS; CDR2 reads YYNGEE. The length of the CDR3 is 15 residues. Trimming shortened V by 4 bases and J by 0 bases, and 13 bases separated the two germline ends. The CDR3 DNA is TGTGCCAGCAGCCCAACCTGGGACCACCAAGAGACCCAGTACTTC. This translates into CASSPTWDHQETQYF. Full variable domain (remainder filled in from reference TRBV9 and TRBJ2-5): DSGVTQTPKHLITATGQRVTLRCSPRSGDLSVYWYQQSLDQGLQFLIQYYNGEERAKGNILERFSAQQFPDLHSELNLSSLELGDSALYFCASSPTWDHQETQYFGPGTRLLVL.